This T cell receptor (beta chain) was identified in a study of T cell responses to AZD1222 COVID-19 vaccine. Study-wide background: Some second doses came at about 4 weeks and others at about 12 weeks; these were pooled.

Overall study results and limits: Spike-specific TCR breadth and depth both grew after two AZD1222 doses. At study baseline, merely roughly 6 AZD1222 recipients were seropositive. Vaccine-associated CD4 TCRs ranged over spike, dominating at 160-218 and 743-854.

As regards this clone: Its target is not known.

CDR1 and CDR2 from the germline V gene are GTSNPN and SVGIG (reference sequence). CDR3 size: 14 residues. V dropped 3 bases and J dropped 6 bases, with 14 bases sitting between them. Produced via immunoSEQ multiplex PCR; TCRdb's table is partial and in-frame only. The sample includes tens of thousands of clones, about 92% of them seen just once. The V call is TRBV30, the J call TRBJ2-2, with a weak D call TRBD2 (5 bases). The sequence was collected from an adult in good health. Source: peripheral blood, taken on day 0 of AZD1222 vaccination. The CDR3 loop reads CAWSHRGSAGELFF. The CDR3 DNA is TGTGCCTGGAGCCATCGGGGATCGGCCGGGGAGCTGTTTTTT.